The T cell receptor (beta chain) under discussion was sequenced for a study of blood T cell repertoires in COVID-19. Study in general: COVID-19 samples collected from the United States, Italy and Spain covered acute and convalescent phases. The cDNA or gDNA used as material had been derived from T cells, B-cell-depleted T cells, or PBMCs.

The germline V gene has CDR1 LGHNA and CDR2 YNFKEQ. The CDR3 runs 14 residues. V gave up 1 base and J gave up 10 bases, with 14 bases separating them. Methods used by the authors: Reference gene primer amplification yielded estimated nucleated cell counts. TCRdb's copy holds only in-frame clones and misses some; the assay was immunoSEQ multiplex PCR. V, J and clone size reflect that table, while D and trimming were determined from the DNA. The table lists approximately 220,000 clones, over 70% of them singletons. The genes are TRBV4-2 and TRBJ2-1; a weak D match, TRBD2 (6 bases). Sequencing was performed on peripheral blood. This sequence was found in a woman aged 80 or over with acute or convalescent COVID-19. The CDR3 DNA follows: TGTGCCAGCAGCCAAGTTCCGGGAGAGTCCGAGCAGTTCTTC. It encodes CASSQVPGESEQFF.